A selection of T cell receptor beta chains follows, all from one sample in a study of T cells in Graves' hyperthyroidism and ophthalmopathy. From the multiplex PCR reads, TCRdb called clonotypes with MiXCR, one entry per CDR3 protein. Of hundreds of thousands of distinct CDR3 sequences in the sample, about 19% were seen once. The specimen sequenced was blood. These receptors were taken from a woman aged 45-65 years with Graves' hyperthyroidism that later progressed to Graves' ophthalmopathy. Each CDR3 is given with its conserved first and last residue. The order of the fields is clone size, J gene, D gene, V gene, CDR3 protein, CDR3 DNA. The D gene is left open where the match is weak. The size field is filled for only some rows; it gives once, few, many or a size class.

clone size: -
J gene: TRBJ2-3
D gene: TRBD2
V gene: TRBV27
CDR3 protein: CASTTWTSGGSTDTQYF
CDR3 DNA: TGTGCCAGCACCACATGGACTAGCGGGGGAAGCACAGATACGCAGTATTTT

clone size: -
J gene: TRBJ1-2
D gene: TRBD1
V gene: TRBV7-2
CDR3 protein: CASREQGAGGDGYTF
CDR3 DNA: TGTGCCAGCAGGGAACAGGGGGCCGGAGGTGATGGCTACACCTTC

clone size: many
J gene: TRBJ1-5
D gene: -
V gene: TRBV3-1
CDR3 protein: CASSQGTGNNQPQHF
CDR3 DNA: TGTGCCAGCAGCCAAGGTACAGGGAACAATCAGCCCCAGCATTTT

clone size: many
J gene: TRBJ1-5
D gene: -
V gene: TRBV12-3/TRBV12-4
CDR3 protein: CASSLLGNQPQHF
CDR3 DNA: TGCGCCAGCAGCTTACTGGGCAATCAGCCCCAGCATTTT

clone size: few
J gene: TRBJ2-4
D gene: -
V gene: TRBV2
CDR3 protein: CASSEGEPKNIQYF
CDR3 DNA: TGTGCCAGCAGTGAGGGCGAACCCAAAAACATTCAGTACTTC

clone size: -
J gene: TRBJ1-5
D gene: -
V gene: TRBV7-9
CDR3 protein: CASNLDQSNQPQHF
CDR3 DNA: TGTGCCAGCAACTTAGACCAGAGCAATCAGCCCCAGCATTTT

clone size: -
J gene: TRBJ2-4
D gene: -
V gene: TRBV5-5
CDR3 protein: CASSLTGTRLAKNIQYF
CDR3 DNA: TGTGCCAGCAGCTTAACCGGGACTCGGCTAGCCAAAAACATTCAGTACTTC

clone size: few
J gene: TRBJ1-4
D gene: -
V gene: TRBV2
CDR3 protein: CASRNDPNEKLSF
CDR3 DNA: TGTGCCAGCAGAAATGACCCTAATGAAAAACTGTCTTTT

clone size: few
J gene: TRBJ2-3
D gene: -
V gene: TRBV5-6
CDR3 protein: CASSFGPRSTDTQYF
CDR3 DNA: TGTGCCAGCAGCTTTGGGCCCAGGAGCACAGATACGCAGTATTTT

clone size: -
J gene: TRBJ2-7
D gene: -
V gene: TRBV12-5
CDR3 protein: CASVFSTSGSYEQYF
CDR3 DNA: TGTGCTAGTGTTTTTTCAACCAGCGGATCCTACGAGCAGTACTTC

clone size: -
J gene: TRBJ2-1
D gene: TRBD1
V gene: TRBV6-1
CDR3 protein: CASSTRDREFF
CDR3 DNA: TGTGCCAGCAGTACGAGGGACAGGGAGTTCTTC

clone size: few
J gene: TRBJ2-2
D gene: -
V gene: TRBV7-9
CDR3 protein: CASSPDPNTGELFF
CDR3 DNA: TGTGCCAGCAGCCCAGACCCGAACACCGGGGAGCTGTTTTTT

clone size: -
J gene: TRBJ1-2
D gene: -
V gene: TRBV20-1
CDR3 protein: CSASARGNYGYTF
CDR3 DNA: TGCAGTGCTAGCGCCAGGGGAAACTATGGCTACACCTTC

clone size: few
J gene: TRBJ1-1
D gene: -
V gene: TRBV7-2
CDR3 protein: CASSSPTGVNTEAFF
CDR3 DNA: TGTGCCAGCAGCTCCCCGACAGGAGTGAACACTGAAGCTTTCTTT

clone size: many
J gene: TRBJ1-3
D gene: -
V gene: TRBV6-2/TRBV6-3
CDR3 protein: CASSVDSNSGNTIYF
CDR3 DNA: TGTGCCAGCAGCGTAGACAGCAACTCTGGAAACACCATATATTTT

clone size: few
J gene: TRBJ1-2
D gene: -
V gene: TRBV20-1
CDR3 protein: CSARGQIAGYTF
CDR3 DNA: TGCAGTGCTCGTGGACAGATAGCCGGCTACACCTTC

clone size: many
J gene: TRBJ2-1
D gene: -
V gene: TRBV20-1
CDR3 protein: CSAVERASYNEQFF
CDR3 DNA: TGCAGTGCCGTCGAGCGGGCCTCCTACAATGAGCAGTTCTTC

clone size: few
J gene: TRBJ1-4
D gene: -
V gene: TRBV19
CDR3 protein: CASRRGGRATNEKLFF
CDR3 DNA: TGTGCCAGTAGGAGGGGGGGCCGTGCAACTAATGAAAAACTGTTTTTT

clone size: many
J gene: TRBJ1-6
D gene: -
V gene: TRBV30
CDR3 protein: CAWTRTAGVTPLHF
CDR3 DNA: TGTGCCTGGACCCGAACGGCGGGAGTGACACCCCTCCACTTT

clone size: -
J gene: TRBJ2-7
D gene: -
V gene: TRBV7-2
CDR3 protein: CASSFPGEPYEQYF
CDR3 DNA: TGTGCCAGCAGCTTCCCCGGAGAACCCTACGAGCAGTACTTC

clone size: many
J gene: TRBJ2-7
D gene: -
V gene: TRBV6-2/TRBV6-3
CDR3 protein: CASSYRGSVSEQYF
CDR3 DNA: TGTGCCAGCAGTTACAGGGGTTCTGTAAGCGAGCAGTACTTC

clone size: -
J gene: TRBJ1-6
D gene: -
V gene: TRBV27
CDR3 protein: CASRPGRDDSPLHF
CDR3 DNA: TGTGCCAGCAGGCCGGGACGAGACGATTCACCCCTCCACTTT